The clone carrying this T cell receptor (beta chain) was recorded a few times. Libraries were prepared by immunoSEQ multiplex PCR; TCRdb keeps only in-frame clonotypes and omits some of them. This table has 210,000 or so clones, 82% appearing once. There are 15 residues in the CDR3. From germline, CDR1 is PRHDT and CDR2 FYEKMQ (reference sequence). J was trimmed by 7 bases and V by 6 bases; bases with no gene match: 6. The sample belongs to a study of blood T cell repertoires in COVID-19. The V call is TRBV13, the J call TRBJ2-2; 12 positions match TRBD2. Source material: peripheral blood. The sequence came from a woman aged 35 to 49 with acute or convalescent COVID-19. The DNA for the CDR3 is TGTGCCAGCAGGACTAGCGGGAGACGAAGCGGGGAGCTGTTTTTT. Translating gives CASRTSGRRSGELFF.